What follows are 4 T cell receptor beta chains derived from one specimen sequenced in a study of T cells in Graves' hyperthyroidism and ophthalmopathy. RNA transcripts provided the source from which TCR beta CDR3 regions were amplified. Using the HTBI primer set, a first-round RT-PCR was run on the TCR CDR3. TCRdb re-called the multiplex PCR reads with MiXCR, one entry per CDR3 protein. This table holds around 250,000 distinct CDR3 sequences, about 25% found once. The sample consisted of blood. The receptors were gathered from a middle-aged woman with Graves' ophthalmopathy.

This clonotype was counted at least ten times. This rearrangement joins TRBV6-5 to TRBJ2-6; the D is unclear. Germline-derived CDR1 and CDR2 are MNHEY and SVGAGI. This CDR3 contains 17 residues. V was cut by 7 bases and J by 0 bases, with 16 bases left in between. CDR3 loop: CASIFEFPHSGANVLTF. The CDR3 bases are TGTGCCAGCATTTTCGAGTTCCCCCACTCTGGGGCCAACGTCCTGACTTTC.

The V call is TRBV6-2 or TRBV6-3, the J call TRBJ2-7; 10 bases fit TRBD1. V gave up 6 bases and J gave up 0 bases; unmatched junction bases: 11. The germline gives CDR1 MNHEY, CDR2 SVGEGT. The CDR3 is 17 residues long. In nucleotides, the CDR3 is TGTGCCAGCAGCAGGGGCAGGACAGGGGGGAGCTCCTACGAGCAGTACTTC. Translating it yields CASSRGRTGGSSYEQYF.

The chain is built from TRBV6-2 or TRBV6-3 and TRBJ1-1; perhaps TRBD1 as D (5 bases). Between the trimmed V and J ends, which lost 5 bases and 4 bases, there was a span of 11 bases. CDR3 length equals 13 residues. Germline assignment: CDR1 MNHEY and CDR2 SVGEGT. CDR3: CASSPGMGTEAFF. Here the CDR3 DNA reads TGTGCCAGCAGTCCAGGGATGGGCACTGAAGCTTTCTTT.

The CDR3 reads CASSQKTGTGGYLSEAFF. Written as DNA, the CDR3 is TGCGCCAGCAGCCAAAAAACCGGGACAGGGGGCTATCTCTCTGAAGCTTTCTTT. The chain combines TRBV4-1 with TRBJ1-1, with TRBD1 matching 12 bases. The CDR3 has 18 amino acids. Germline V CDR1 and CDR2: MGHRA, YSYEKL. V was pared by 2 bases and J by 6 bases, with 13 bases of the junction left unmatched.